This T cell receptor beta chain was sequenced during a study of cytomegalovirus exposure and HLA in healthy donors. Across the whole study: It was reported in a later analysis that the same platform had been used for the 120 or so validation repertoires as for the roughly 650 first-cohort repertoires.

As concerns this clone: The antigen is undetermined.

Repertoires were generated with immunoSEQ multiplex PCR, while TCRdb's copy carries only in-frame clones and drops some. The sample comprises some 160,000 clones, more than 75% of which are singletons, and just under 3% rests with the top ten. General study findings and limits: Cytomegalovirus-associated TCR beta chains were listed, numbering 150 to 200.

The length of the CDR3 is 14 residues. Trimming pared 8 bases from V and 2 bases from J, leaving 13 bases between. The germline gives CDR1 SNHLY, CDR2 FYNNEI. The TCR comes from a man between 18 and 29 years old in good health and CMV-seronegative. The chain carries TRBV2 and TRBJ1-5; D may be TRBD1 (6 bases). The sample taken for sequencing was PBMCs. The CDR3 sequence: CASYQGIGNQPQHF. The DNA of the CDR3 is TGTGCCAGCTATCAGGGGATAGGCAATCAGCCCCAGCATTTT.